This TCR beta chain was observed in a study of blood T cell repertoires in COVID-19 (dated by TCRdb to between 2020 and 2021). Background on the whole study: Collaborator samples came from the United States, Italy and Spain and covered acute and convalescent phases of COVID-19. The material from the prospective study consisted of cDNA or gDNA derived from T cells, B-cell-depleted T cells, or PBMCs. The dataset comprised deeply sampled blood TCRbeta repertoires from subjects exposed to, actively infected with, or recovered from COVID-19. A freely available public database, intended as a resource for researchers studying the immune response to SARS-CoV-2, is where the repertoires were released. The samples were drawn from two sources: the first 160 participants of the ongoing ImmuneRACE study, and over 950 subjects contributed by 6 global collaborators. The sample metadata nearly always contained a de-identified subject ID, COVID-19 status, age in years and sex. HLA class I and class II types, where available, came from metadata supplied by the sample provider rather than from assay-based typing.

Participants in the prospective study were aged roughly 18 to 100 years, lived in about two dozen United States geographic areas, and enrolled through a virtual design. Cohort assignment in the prospective study relied on participant-reported clinical history from a screening survey and a study questionnaire. Each participant in the prospective study had whole blood, serum and a nasopharyngeal or oropharyngeal swab collected by mobile phlebotomists. Participants in the prospective study had the option to provide additional blood draws and questionnaires over a roughly 2-month period. Blood samples from the prospective study were shipped frozen or at room temperature prior to DNA extraction. Findings and caveats that apply to the study as a whole: The quantity of clinical and demographic metadata differed by source and by participant and was supplied without curation.

Based on the germline V gene, the CDR1 and CDR2 sequences are SGHRS and YFSETQ. From the cysteine through the phenylalanine, the CDR3 covers 17 amino acids. Only CDR3 DNA is held: 51 bases, read in frame from base 1. Compared with germline, V lacks 1 base and J lacks 6 bases; bases without a gene match: 12. Regarding this clone: Its antigen is still unknown. The record has no base qualities; no much larger clone is one base away.

The immunoSEQ Assay, a bias-controlled multiplex PCR, was used to amplify TCRbeta CDR3 regions from genomic DNA. As for the original processing: Within the assay, amplification of reference gene primers was used to estimate how many nucleated cells each sample contained. Sequence reads were collapsed and filtered to measure the absolute abundance of every unique TCRbeta CDR3 rearrangement. Productive Simpson clonality was computed per sample as the square root of Simpson's diversity index over productive rearrangements. Entries here come from immuneACCESS through TCRdb and include only in-frame sequences with V and J called. Some clones fail to appear in such tables; in the studies checked, an unresolved V gene covers under half of the shortfall, and the cause of the remainder is unknown. That table supplies the V and J calls and clone size; D and trimming were determined from the DNA. This sample has 230,000 or so clones in its table, and 86% of those were observed once. The ten largest make up under 4% of the sample.

Sequenced sample: PBMCs or T cells enriched from blood (not recorded which). The chain employs TRBV5-1 and TRBJ2-1, and TRBD2 matches 8 of the central bases. This sequence originates from a woman in her thirties or forties with acute COVID-19. The bases read TGCGCCAGCAGCTTGTTCACGGGACTAGATTTAGGCAATGAGCAGTTCTTC. Translated, it reads CASSLFTGLDLGNEQFF.